One sample yielded the 13 T cell receptor beta chains listed below, sequenced in a study of cytomegalovirus exposure and HLA in healthy donors. PCR involved 60 Vbeta and 13 Jbeta primers. This table comes from immunoSEQ multiplex PCR, and its TCRdb copy is limited to in-frame clones, with some not included. The table lists 150,000 to 200,000 clones, around 73% of them singletons. Source material: PBMCs. These receptors were collected from a male donor in good health and CMV-seronegative.

This clone was seen a few times. This chain links TRBV29-1 with TRBJ2-1; 12 nucleotides align to TRBD2. The CDR3 length is 14 residues. V trimming: 4 bases; J trimming: 9 bases; junction bases outside the gene matches: 7. Germline V gene data show CDR1 as SQVTM and CDR2 as ANQGSEA. CDR3 residues: CSVGASGRASEQFF. For the CDR3, the DNA is TGCAGCGTTGGGGCTAGCGGGAGGGCCTCTGAGCAGTTCTTC.

The rearrangement links TRBV5-1 to TRBJ2-2; 8 bases align to TRBD1. Unmatched junction bases numbered 5, after V lost 4 bases and J lost 6 bases. The germline CDR1 and CDR2 sequences are SGHRS and YFSETQ. The CDR3 totals 14 residues. CDR3 nucleotide sequence: TGCGCCAGCAGCGGACAGGGACAGGCCGGGGAGCTGTTTTTT. Residues: CASSGQGQAGELFF.

This rearrangement joins TRBV14 to TRBJ2-7, with a tentative D call TRBD1 (5 bases). V lost 0 bases and J 3 bases, leaving 12 bases between the germline ends. The germline V gene has CDR1 SGHDN and CDR2 FVKESK. CDR3 size: 15 residues. The CDR3 region is CASSQDWQDNYEQYF. CDR3 DNA sequence: TGTGCCAGCAGCCAAGATTGGCAGGACAACTACGAGCAGTACTTC.

This clone has a handful of counts. The V gene is TRBV7-2, the J gene TRBJ1-2; 10 bases line up with TRBD1. Germline CDR1 is SGHTA and CDR2 is FQGNSA. The CDR3 is 14 residues long. V shed 8 bases and J 2 bases; nucleotides not matched to a gene: 5. Here the CDR3 DNA reads TGTGCCAGCTATGACAGGGGGCGAAACTATGGCTACACCTTC. Protein sequence: CASYDRGRNYGYTF.

V usage is TRBV28 and J usage is TRBJ2-5; no definite D call. Trimming stripped 4 bases from V and 0 bases from J, with 6 bases between. Germline assignment: CDR1 MDHEN and CDR2 SYDVKM. The CDR3 has 13 amino acids. The CDR3 spells CASSSPYQETQYF. CDR3 bases: TGTGCCAGCAGTTCCCCGTACCAAGAGACCCAGTACTTC.

The rearrangement links TRBV2 to TRBJ1-6, with D perhaps TRBD1 (5 bases). CDR3 size: 14 residues. Trimming took 4 bases from V and 5 from J, leaving 9 bases between them. The germline gives CDR1 SNHLY, CDR2 FYNNEI. Written as DNA, the CDR3 is TGTGCCAGCAGTGTGACAGATGATAATTCACCCCTCCACTTT. This sequence encodes CASSVTDDNSPLHF.

A remark on this clone: Other DNA sequences of this sample code for an identical CDR3. This rearrangement joins TRBV18 to TRBJ1-3; the D is unclear. Trimming removed 2 bases at V and 0 bases at J, with 5 bases between. The CDR3 totals 14 residues. Germline-derived CDR1 and CDR2 are KGHSH and LQKENI. CDR3: CASSPGSSGNTIYF. The CDR3 coding sequence is TGTGCCAGCTCACCAGGGAGCTCTGGAAACACCATATATTTT.

In DNA, the CDR3 is TGTGCCAGCAGCTTAGCACGGGGGGGGGAAAAACTGTTTTTT. Amino acids: CASSLARGGEKLFF. The genes are TRBV11-2 and TRBJ1-4, with D possibly matching TRBD1 (5 bases). The germline V and J ends were trimmed by 1 base and 8 bases, with 11 bases remaining between them. The CDR3 length is 14 residues. From germline, CDR1 is SGHAT and CDR2 FQNNGV.

The rearrangement uses TRBV6-6 and TRBJ2-3, with D maybe TRBD2 (6 bases). The CDR3 is made up of 15 amino acids. Germline values: CDR1 MNHNY, CDR2 SVGAGI (reference sequence). Trimming took 7 bases from V and 1 from J, leaving 15 bases between them. CDR3 amino acids: CASTFGTLGTDTQYF. In DNA form, the CDR3 reads TGTGCCAGCACCTTCGGGACTCTCGGCACAGATACGCAGTATTTT.

A note on this clone: An end of the junction does not agree with germline; a read error may underlie this. V and J are TRBV7-9 and TRBJ2-1, with a weak D call TRBD2 (6 bases). This CDR3 contains 15 residues. Germline CDR1 reads SEHNR; CDR2 reads FQNEAQ (reference sequence). CDR3 coding DNA: TGTTCCAGCAGCCTCCCCGGCGGGGACTACAATGAGCAGTTCTTC. Protein sequence: CSSSLPGGDYNEQFF.

The chain links TRBV5-6 to TRBJ2-5; TRBD2 matches 8 bases. Trimming cost V 1 base and J 2 bases; bases outside gene matches: 4. Looked up from germline, CDR1 is SGHDT and CDR2 is YYEEEE. The CDR3 runs to 15 residues. CDR3 sequence: CASSLIGGAQETQYF. The CDR3 DNA sequence: TGTGCCAGCAGCTTGATCGGGGGGGCTCAAGAGACCCAGTACTTC.

The V call is TRBV6-5, the J call TRBJ1-5; D remains ambiguous. Trimming left V 6 bases short and J 2 bases short, with 8 bases between. The germline CDR1 and CDR2 sequences are MNHEY and SVGAGI. The CDR3 runs 13 residues. As DNA, the CDR3 is TGTGCCAGCAGGGCAGGCGGCAATCAGCCCCAGCATTTT. Translated: CASRAGGNQPQHF.

The chain recombines TRBV11-1 with TRBJ2-5; 8 bases are shared with TRBD1. The V and J ends lost 5 bases and 3 bases, in that order; junction bases with no gene match: 14. The CDR3 covers 17 residues. Germline V gives CDR1 SGHAT, CDR2 FQDESV (reference sequence). This CDR3 is CASSPYTTGQGEETQYF. The CDR3 nucleotides read TGTGCCAGCAGCCCCTACACAACCGGACAGGGTGAAGAGACCCAGTACTTC.